The 25 T cell receptor beta chains presented below share a single source sample, sequenced in a study of T-cell reconstitution after alpha-beta-depleted transplantation in children. Unique molecular identifiers were incorporated during preparation of the TCRbeta library. Each CDR3 protein gets one entry after TCRdb re-called the PCR reads with MiXCR. In the table there are about 980,000 distinct CDR3 sequences, roughly 29% of which are singletons. Source: PBMCs, mostly from graft donor cells, taken 360 days after TCRalphabeta/CD19-depleted stem cell transplant. All receptors derive from a boy under two years old who had a stem cell transplant for SCID, so the T cells may come from the graft donor.

The chain links TRBV24-1 to TRBJ2-2; D may be TRBD2 (5 bases). With 3 bases removed from V and 4 bases from J, the gap between germline ends came to 14 bases. Germline CDR1 and CDR2: KGHDR and SFDVKD. The CDR3 runs 16 residues. CDR3 sequence (DNA): TGTGCCACCAGTGATCGCACTAGATCGGGCACCGGGGAGCTGTTTTTT. Translating it yields CATSDRTRSGTGELFF.

The chain links TRBV24-1 to TRBJ2-2; no clear D. V dropped 3 bases and J dropped 6 bases, with 10 bases sitting between them. The germline V gene encodes CDR1 KGHDR and CDR2 SFDVKD. The CDR3 runs to 14 residues. The CDR3 DNA follows: TGTGCCACCAGTGATCCCAATACCCCCGGGGAGCTGTTTTTT. Translation gives CATSDPNTPGELFF.

This clonotype was detected a few times. The rearrangement links TRBV18 to TRBJ2-3; D remains unclear. V was cut by 0 bases and J by 4 bases, with 17 bases left in between. This CDR3 has 17 amino acids. Germline V gives CDR1 KGHSH, CDR2 LQKENI. CDR3 amino acids: CASSPPPITRPSDTQYF. Written as DNA, the CDR3 is TGTGCCAGCTCACCACCGCCTATTACGCGCCCGTCAGATACGCAGTATTTT.

The CDR3 bases are TGTGCCTCTGGGCTCTCCCATCTTAGCTCCTACAATGAGCAGTTCTTC. Translation: CASGLSHLSSYNEQFF. The chain employs TRBV7-8 and TRBJ2-1; no clear D. Germline lookup yields CDR1 SGHVS and CDR2 FQNEAQ. The CDR3 runs 16 residues. Trimming took 11 bases from V and 0 from J, leaving 20 bases between them.

Details on this clonotype: At one of its ends the junction is not consistent with the germline gene, which may arise from a read error. The J gene is TRBJ1-1, the V gene TRBV5-1, with D unresolved. Germline V gives CDR1 SGHRS, CDR2 YFSETQ. This CDR3 has 14 amino acids. The CDR3 coding sequence is TGCGCCAGCATCTTGAACGGAGGGAGCACTGAAGCTTTCTTT. Translating gives CASILNGGSTEAFF.

In this sample, this clonotype turned up a few times. J is TRBJ1-1 and V is TRBV6-5; unclear D gene. Germline V gene lookup returns CDR1 MNHEY and CDR2 SVGAGI. V was clipped by 2 bases and J by 4 bases, with 11 bases between them. The CDR3 contains 14 residues. Written as DNA, the CDR3 is TGTGCCAGCAGTTACGGGATCAAGGGCACTGAAGCTTTCTTT. Protein sequence: CASSYGIKGTEAFF.

DNA of the CDR3: TGTGCCAGCAGCGTAGGCACTAGCGGGATCTACGAGCAGTACTTC. Encoded protein: CASSVGTSGIYEQYF. This chain links TRBV7-2 with TRBJ2-7; TRBD2 aligns across 10 bases. The CDR3 runs to 15 residues. Trimming took 5 bases from V and 3 from J; bases not matched to a gene: 7. Per the germline V gene, CDR1 is SGHTA and CDR2 is FQGNSA.

This clonotype came up a few times. V usage is TRBV20-1 and J usage is TRBJ2-5; D perhaps matches TRBD1 (6 bases). The V gene lost 5 bases and the J gene lost 5 bases, with 15 bases spanning the gap. The CDR3 has 13 amino acids. Per the germline V gene, CDR1 is DFQATT and CDR2 is SNEGSKA (reference sequence). The CDR3 is CSAPWGLGETQYF. CDR3 nucleotide sequence: TGCAGTGCTCCATGGGGGCTTGGGGAGACCCAGTACTTC.

The chain combines TRBV20-1 with TRBJ2-3; weak D call: TRBD1 (6 bases). This CDR3 has 13 residues. Germline V lookup: CDR1 DFQATT, CDR2 SNEGSKA (reference sequence). The CDR3 DNA follows: TGCAGGGCCGGACAGACGAGCACAGATACGCAGTATTTT. Protein product: CRAGQTSTDTQYF.

The table lists this clonotype with a few counts. The chain recombines TRBV4-2 with TRBJ1-2, with 8 bases matching TRBD1. V dropped 0 bases and J dropped 2; count of bases not matched to a gene: 5. Germline values: CDR1 LGHNA, CDR2 YNFKEQ. The CDR3 length is 16 residues. The chain's CDR3 is CASSQDVGQGNYGYTF. The CDR3 DNA reads as TGTGCCAGCAGCCAAGATGTCGGACAGGGCAACTATGGCTACACCTTC.

The chain is built from TRBV7-2 and TRBJ2-3; D unclear. V was clipped by 6 bases and J by 6 bases, with 10 bases between them. The germline CDR1 and CDR2 sequences are SGHTA and FQGNSA. This CDR3 has 12 residues. Here the CDR3 DNA reads TGTGCCAGCAGGGACCCCAAGGATACGCAGTATTTT. Translating gives CASRDPKDTQYF.

In this sample, this clonotype turned up a few times. The chain recombines TRBV29-1 with TRBJ1-2; maybe TRBD1 (6 bases). This CDR3 has 14 residues. The V end lost 6 bases, the J end lost 2 bases, and 16 bases lay between the germline ends. Germline-derived CDR1 and CDR2 are SQVTM and ANQGSEA. The DNA of the CDR3 is TGCAGCGTCAGATACAGGGAGGAGAACTATGGCTACACCTTC. Its translation: CSVRYREENYGYTF.

There are many counts of this clonotype. The chain combines TRBV27 with TRBJ2-1, with TRBD1 as a possible D gene (6 bases). The germline V gene encodes CDR1 MNHEY and CDR2 SMNVEV (reference sequence). The CDR3 loop spans 15 amino acids. V was shortened by 3 bases and J by 5 bases, with 14 bases between the two germline ends. As DNA, the CDR3 is TGTGCCAGCAGTTTGTGGGGGCGAGGTCACAATGAGCAGTTCTTC. This gives the protein CASSLWGRGHNEQFF.

The rearrangement links TRBV12-3 or TRBV12-4 to TRBJ1-5; D is undetermined. V was pared by 2 bases and J by 0 bases, with 8 bases between. The CDR3 totals 15 residues. The CDR3, as DNA: TGTGCCAGCAGTTTACGGCCCGTTAGCAATCAGCCCCAGCATTTT. Translated, it gives CASSLRPVSNQPQHF.

This clonotype has a handful of counts. The V gene is TRBV4-3, the J gene TRBJ2-3, with unresolved D. Germline V gene sequence: CDR1 LGHNA, CDR2 YSLEER. This CDR3 contains 13 residues. Trimming pared 0 bases from V and 6 bases from J, leaving 7 bases between. CDR3 sequence: CASSQEEADTQYF. CDR3 nucleotide sequence: TGCGCCAGCAGCCAAGAAGAGGCCGATACGCAGTATTTT.

This clonotype was found a few times. This sequence joins TRBV5-5 and TRBJ2-3; D may be TRBD2 (7 bases). Germline CDR1 and CDR2: SGHKS and YYEKEE (reference sequence). This CDR3 comprises 16 residues. Trimming cost V 1 base and J 0 bases, with 12 bases left between them. CDR3: CASSLWGGLSTDTQYF. The CDR3 bases are TGTGCCAGCAGCTTGTGGGGGGGCCTGAGCACAGATACGCAGTATTTT.

The chain uses TRBV7-8 and TRBJ2-7; a possible D gene is TRBD1 (6 bases). V was clipped by 2 bases and J by 11 bases, with 13 bases between them. The CDR3 covers 12 residues. Germline lookup yields CDR1 SGHVS and CDR2 FQNEAQ. The CDR3 region has the DNA TGTGCCAGCAGCTTATGGTGGACAGATGAGTACTTC. Its protein product is CASSLWWTDEYF. The full variable domain, its missing parts supplied by reference TRBV7-8 and TRBJ2-7, is GAGVSQSPRYKVAKRGQDVALRCDPISGHVSLFWYQQALGQGPEFLTYFQNEAQLDKSGLPSDRFFAERPEGSVSTLKIQRTQQEDSAVYLCASSLWWTDEYFGPGTRLTVT.

This clonotype occurred a few times. Relative to the germline gene, one junction end is altered; a read error may explain this. The rearrangement links TRBV7-3 to TRBJ2-5, with D tentatively TRBD1 or TRBD2 (6 bases each). CDR1 and CDR2 from the germline V gene are SGHTA and FQGTGA. The CDR3 covers 15 residues. The CDR3 coding sequence is TGTGCCAGCAGCGTAACAGGGACTGGCGGAGAGACCCAGTACTTC. Translating gives CASSVTGTGGETQYF.

This clonotype was detected a few times. This rearrangement joins TRBV9 to TRBJ1-1; perhaps TRBD1 as D (5 bases). Germline V gene lookup returns CDR1 SGDLS and CDR2 YYNGEE. V was pared by 4 bases and J by 5 bases, with 18 bases between. This CDR3 is built from 15 residues. Written as DNA, the CDR3 is TGTGCCAGCAGCCCCATTCAGGGCTTTGGTACTGAAGCTTTCTTT. Translating gives CASSPIQGFGTEAFF.

Here the CDR3 reads CASSLGITGNQPQHF. DNA for the CDR3: TGTGCCAGCAGCTTAGGGATTACAGGGAATCAGCCCCAGCATTTT. The chain employs TRBV7-8 and TRBJ1-5; a possible D gene is TRBD1 (6 bases). V lost 1 base to trimming and J lost 4 bases, with 11 bases between them. CDR3 length: 15 residues. The germline CDR1 and CDR2 sequences are SGHVS and FQNEAQ.

This clonotype was seen a handful of times. This sequence joins TRBV24-1 and TRBJ2-2; unclear D gene. CDR3 length: 13 amino acids. V dropped 4 bases and J dropped 5 bases, with 7 bases sitting between them. CDR1 and CDR2 from the germline V gene are KGHDR and SFDVKD. CDR3 nucleotide sequence: TGTGCCACCAGTGAATATGGAACCGGGGAGCTGTTTTTT. Residues: CATSEYGTGELFF.

In this sample, this clonotype turned up a few times. The V and J genes are TRBV12-3 or TRBV12-4 and TRBJ2-7, with D uncertain. This CDR3 is 14 amino acids long. V lost 3 bases and J lost 0, with 9 bases in between. CDR3 nucleotide sequence: TGTGCCAGCAGTTTTTCGTGGGGCTCCTACGAGCAGTACTTC. This codes for CASSFSWGSYEQYF.

This clonotype appeared many times. The chain carries TRBV12-3 or TRBV12-4 and TRBJ2-3; a weak D match, TRBD1 (6 bases). This CDR3 has 14 amino acids. Trimming shortened V by 8 bases and J by 5 bases, and 17 bases separated the two germline ends. The CDR3 region has the DNA TGTGCCAGCCTGCCCAGGGGCTTGGGAGATACGCAGTATTTT. Protein: CASLPRGLGDTQYF.

The chain is built from TRBV12-3 or TRBV12-4 and TRBJ2-1, with 13 bases that match TRBD2. V shed 4 bases and J 6 bases; nucleotides not matched to a gene: 0. The CDR3 sequence is 14 residues long. This CDR3 is CASSWTSGGNEQFF. CDR3 DNA: TGTGCCAGCAGTTGGACTAGCGGGGGCAATGAGCAGTTCTTC.

This rearrangement joins TRBV4-1 to TRBJ2-3, with 11 bases lining up with TRBD2. Looked up from germline, CDR1 is MGHRA and CDR2 is YSYEKL. The CDR3 runs 18 residues. The J segment lost 0 bases and the V segment lost 1 base, leaving 6 bases of the junction unmatched. The CDR3: CASSQVRLAGGSTDTQYF. DNA for the CDR3: TGCGCCAGCAGCCAAGTTCGTCTAGCGGGGGGAAGCACAGATACGCAGTATTTT.